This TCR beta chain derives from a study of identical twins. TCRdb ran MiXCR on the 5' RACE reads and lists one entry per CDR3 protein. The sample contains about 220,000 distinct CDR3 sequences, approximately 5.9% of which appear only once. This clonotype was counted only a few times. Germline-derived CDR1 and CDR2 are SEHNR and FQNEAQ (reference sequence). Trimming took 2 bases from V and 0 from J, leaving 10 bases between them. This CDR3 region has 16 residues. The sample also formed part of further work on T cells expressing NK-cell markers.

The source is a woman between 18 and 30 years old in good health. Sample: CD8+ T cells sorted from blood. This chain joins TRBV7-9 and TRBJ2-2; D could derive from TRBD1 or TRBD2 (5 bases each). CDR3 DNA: TGTGCCAGCAGCTTAATTCAGGGACCGAACACCGGGGAGCTGTTTTTT. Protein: CASSLIQGPNTGELFF.